This TCR beta chain was sequenced during a study of cytomegalovirus exposure and HLA in healthy donors. V was clipped by 5 bases and J by 7 bases; unmatched bases: 11. The CDR3 is 16 amino acids. Looked up from germline, CDR1 is MNHEY and CDR2 is SMNVEV (reference sequence). TCRdb's copy holds only in-frame clones and misses some; the assay was immunoSEQ multiplex PCR. Seen here are 80,000 to 100,000 clones, about 90% observed once, and the top ten hold around 6%. The sequencing input was PBMCs. The TCR comes from a man aged 18 to 30 in good health and CMV-seropositive. The chain combines TRBV27 with TRBJ2-5, with 12 nucleotides matching TRBD1. The CDR3 sequence: CASSQPGTGGEGTQYF. CDR3 nucleotides: TGTGCCAGCAGTCAACCTGGGACAGGGGGCGAGGGGACCCAGTACTTC.